This T cell receptor (beta chain) was recovered during a study of metastatic and nonmetastatic thyroid tumors. Overall study context: Repertoire comparison spanned blood and tumor or nodule tissue of malignant and benign thyroid patients. Overall study results and limits: In both blood and tumor samples, TCR beta diversity was reported significantly higher for malignant than benign nodules.

None of the patients had undergone any treatment ahead of thyroid surgery. Original processing notes: CDR3 was compared across clinicopathological groups, and the resulting differences were used to build a distant-metastasis classifier for papillary thyroid cancer. Using MiXCR, TCRdb re-called clones from the PCR reads. The V and J calls and clone size are TCRdb's, not the authors'. The sample carries approximately 34,000 clones, 16% recorded once. This clone has at least ten counts. Antigen: not known. Per the germline V gene, CDR1 is SNHLY and CDR2 is FYNNEI. This CDR3 region has 14 residues. Trimming stripped 1 base from V and 12 bases from J, with 15 bases between.

The sequencing input was blood. The rearrangement links TRBV2 to TRBJ1-4; D may be TRBD1 (5 bases). The TCR sequence derives from a female donor with papillary thyroid cancer or a benign thyroid nodule (not recorded which). Some clones in this sample may be carry-over from other donors' samples. The CDR3 nucleotides read TGTGCCAGCAGTGAAGGGTCACGAGGGGCGGAACTGTTTTTT. It specifies CASSEGSRGAELFF.